Below, 9 T cell receptor beta chains from the same sample are listed, as sequenced in a study of blood T cell repertoires in COVID-19. The table came from immunoSEQ multiplex PCR; TCRdb's copy has only in-frame clones and leaves some out. The profile shows 190,000 or so clones, less than 85% of them singletons. Sequencing was performed on peripheral blood. These receptors were collected from a man aged 45 to 65 who had recovered from COVID-19.

In its sample, this clone was seen once. The chain joins TRBV28 to TRBJ2-1; D unclear. The CDR3 runs 14 residues. Germline V CDR1 and CDR2: MDHEN, SYDVKM. The V gene lost 2 bases and the J gene lost 3 bases, with 8 bases spanning the gap. In nucleotides, the CDR3 is TGTGCCAGCAGTTTAGGGTCTAGCTACAATGAGCAGTTCTTC. Translation: CASSLGSSYNEQFF. The variable domain in full, completed from reference TRBV28 and TRBJ2-1, reads DVKVTQSSRYLVKRTGEKVFLECVQDMDHENMFWYRQDPGLGLRLIYFSYDVKMKEKGDIPEGYSVSREKKERFSLILESASTNQTSMYLCASSLGSSYNEQFFGPGTRLTVL.

V and J are TRBV9 and TRBJ2-7, with 16 bases identical to TRBD2. V shed 4 bases, J shed 6 bases, and the junction held 4 bases outside the gene matches. Germline values: CDR1 SGDLS, CDR2 YYNGEE. This CDR3 contains 15 residues. CDR3 sequence (DNA): TGTGCCAGCAGCCGGGGACTAGCGGGGGGGCCCGAGCAGTACTTC. Protein product: CASSRGLAGGPEQYF.

J is TRBJ1-1 and V is TRBV9, with D perhaps TRBD1 (5 bases). The germline V gene encodes CDR1 SGDLS and CDR2 YYNGEE. The CDR3 has 14 residues. The V end lost 4 bases, the J end lost 4 bases, and 14 bases lay between the germline ends. CDR3 residues: CASSFGGKGTEAFF. The CDR3 DNA sequence: TGTGCCAGCAGCTTTGGGGGGAAAGGCACTGAAGCTTTCTTT. Full variable domain (outside the CDR3, taken from reference TRBV9 and TRBJ1-1): DSGVTQTPKHLITATGQRVTLRCSPRSGDLSVYWYQQSLDQGLQFLIQYYNGEERAKGNILERFSAQQFPDLHSELNLSSLELGDSALYFCASSFGGKGTEAFFGQGTRLTVV.

This clone was found once. This chain links TRBV28 with TRBJ1-5, with 11 bases identical to TRBD1. CDR3 size: 13 residues. Trimming cost V 8 bases and J 8 bases; bases outside gene matches: 5. Germline V gene lookup returns CDR1 MDHEN and CDR2 SYDVKM. CDR3 coding DNA: TGTGCCAGCCTCGGACAGGGGGCGAAGCCCCAGCATTTT. Protein product: CASLGQGAKPQHF.

The rearrangement joins TRBV9 to TRBJ2-7, with a tentative D call TRBD2 (5 bases). V shed 4 bases and J shed 0 bases, with 14 bases lying between them. The CDR3 runs to 15 residues. From germline, CDR1 is SGDLS and CDR2 YYNGEE. CDR3 sequence reads: CASSPSPDFSYEQYF. The CDR3 DNA reads as TGTGCCAGCAGCCCGAGTCCGGACTTCTCCTACGAGCAGTACTTC.

For the CDR3, the DNA is TGTGCCAGTAGTATTTTTGGACATCCGGAGCAGTTCTTC. It codes for CASSIFGHPEQFF. The chain joins TRBV19 to TRBJ2-1; possibly TRBD1 for D (5 bases). The CDR3 contains 13 residues. V was shortened by 3 bases and J by 10 bases, with 13 bases between the two germline ends. Germline CDR1 and CDR2: LNHDA and SQIVND (reference sequence).

This chain links TRBV6-5 with TRBJ1-3; TRBD1 is a possible D gene (6 bases). Germline CDR1 and CDR2: MNHEY and SVGAGI. There are 14 residues in the CDR3. The CDR3 region is CAGQRGAGGNTIYF. The CDR3, as DNA: TGTGCAGGACAACGGGGGGCAGGTGGAAACACCATATATTTT.

The V gene is TRBV28, the J gene TRBJ1-4; D is undetermined. V dropped 4 bases and J dropped 7 bases, with 4 bases sitting between them. Germline CDR1 reads MDHEN; CDR2 reads SYDVKM. The CDR3 spans 11 residues. Here the CDR3 DNA reads TGTGCCAGCAGTTGGGCTGAAAAACTGTTTTTT. This translates into CASSWAEKLFF.

The rearrangement joins TRBV11-3 to TRBJ2-1, with 10 bases aligning to TRBD2. J gave up 12 bases and V 3 bases, and 11 bases lay outside the gene matches. This CDR3 has 15 residues. Germline values: CDR1 SGHNT, CDR2 YENEEA. CDR3 residues: CASSLTSGFPRSQFF. The CDR3 region has the DNA TGTGCCAGCAGCTTGACTAGCGGGTTCCCCAGGTCGCAGTTCTTC.